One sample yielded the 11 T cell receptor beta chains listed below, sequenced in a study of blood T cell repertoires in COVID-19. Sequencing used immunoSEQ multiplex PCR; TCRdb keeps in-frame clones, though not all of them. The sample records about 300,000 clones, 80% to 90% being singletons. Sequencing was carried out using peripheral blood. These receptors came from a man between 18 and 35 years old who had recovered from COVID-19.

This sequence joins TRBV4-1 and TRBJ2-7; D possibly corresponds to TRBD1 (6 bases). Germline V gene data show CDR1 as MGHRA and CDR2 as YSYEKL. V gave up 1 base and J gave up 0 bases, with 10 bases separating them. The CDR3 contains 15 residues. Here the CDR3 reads CASSQGQESSYEQYF. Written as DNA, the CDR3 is TGCGCCAGCAGCCAAGGACAGGAGAGCTCCTACGAGCAGTACTTC.

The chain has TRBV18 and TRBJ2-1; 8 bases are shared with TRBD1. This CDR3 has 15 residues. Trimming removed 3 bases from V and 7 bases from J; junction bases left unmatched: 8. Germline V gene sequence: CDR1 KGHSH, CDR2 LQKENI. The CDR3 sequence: CASSPLRTGRNEQFF. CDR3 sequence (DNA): TGTGCCAGCTCACCGCTTAGGACAGGGCGTAATGAGCAGTTCTTC.

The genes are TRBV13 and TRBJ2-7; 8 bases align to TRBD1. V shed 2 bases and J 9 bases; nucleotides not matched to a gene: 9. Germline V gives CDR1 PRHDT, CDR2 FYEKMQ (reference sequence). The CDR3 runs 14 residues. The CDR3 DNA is TGTGCCAGCAGCTTACTAGGGACAGGTAAAGTGCAGTACTTC. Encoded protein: CASSLLGTGKVQYF.

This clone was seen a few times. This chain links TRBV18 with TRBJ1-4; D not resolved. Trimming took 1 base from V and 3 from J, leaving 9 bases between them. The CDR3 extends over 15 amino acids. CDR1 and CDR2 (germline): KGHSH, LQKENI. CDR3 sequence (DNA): TGTGCCAGCTCACCACGAGAACAGTCTAATGAAAAACTGTTTTTT. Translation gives CASSPREQSNEKLFF.

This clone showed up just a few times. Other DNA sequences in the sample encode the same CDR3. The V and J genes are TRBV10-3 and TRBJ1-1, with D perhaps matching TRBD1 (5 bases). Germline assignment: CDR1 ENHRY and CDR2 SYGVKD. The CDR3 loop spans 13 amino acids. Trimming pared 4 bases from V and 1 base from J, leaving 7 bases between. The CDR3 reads CAISGQGNTEAFF. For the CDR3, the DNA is TGTGCCATCAGTGGGCAGGGGAACACTGAAGCTTTCTTT.

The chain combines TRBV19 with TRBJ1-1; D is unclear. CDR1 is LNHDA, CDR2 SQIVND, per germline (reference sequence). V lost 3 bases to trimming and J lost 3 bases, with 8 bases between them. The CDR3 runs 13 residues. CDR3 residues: CASSIGPDTEAFF. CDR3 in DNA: TGTGCCAGTAGTATTGGCCCCGACACTGAAGCTTTCTTT. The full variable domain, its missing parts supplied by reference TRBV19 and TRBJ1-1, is DGGITQSPKYLFRKEGQNVTLSCEQNLNHDAMYWYRQDPGQGLRLIYYSQIVNDFQKGDIAEGYSVSREKKESFPLTVTSAQKNPTAFYLCASSIGPDTEAFFGQGTRLTVV.

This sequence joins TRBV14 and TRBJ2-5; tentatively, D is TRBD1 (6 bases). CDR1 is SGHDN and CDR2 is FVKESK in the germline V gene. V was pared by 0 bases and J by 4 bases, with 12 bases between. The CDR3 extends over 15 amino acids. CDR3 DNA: TGTGCCAGCAGCCAAGATCTGGTAGGGGGAGAGACCCAGTACTTC. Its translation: CASSQDLVGGETQYF.

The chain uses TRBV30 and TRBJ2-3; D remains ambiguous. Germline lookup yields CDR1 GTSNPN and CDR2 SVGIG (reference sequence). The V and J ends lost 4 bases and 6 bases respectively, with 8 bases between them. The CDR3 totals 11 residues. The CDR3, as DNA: TGTGCCTGGACCCTACGGGATACGCAGTATTTT. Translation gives CAWTLRDTQYF. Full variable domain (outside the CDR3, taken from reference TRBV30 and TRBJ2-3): SQTIHQWPATLVQPVGSPLSLECTVEGTSNPNLYWYRQAAGRGLQLLFYSVGIGQISSEVPQNLSASRPQDRQFILSSKKLLLSDSGFYLCAWTLRDTQYFGPGTRLTVL.

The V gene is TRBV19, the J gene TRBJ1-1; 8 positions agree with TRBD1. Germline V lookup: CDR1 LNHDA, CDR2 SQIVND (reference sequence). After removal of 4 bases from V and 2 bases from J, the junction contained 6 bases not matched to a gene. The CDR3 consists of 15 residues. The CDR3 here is CASSTGQGFNTEAFF. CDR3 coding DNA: TGTGCCAGTAGTACCGGACAGGGATTTAACACTGAAGCTTTCTTT.

The CDR3: CASSQEAGFYGYTF. CDR3 DNA sequence: TGCGCCAGCAGCCAAGAGGCAGGGTTCTATGGCTACACCTTC. V usage is TRBV4-1 and J usage is TRBJ1-2; a possible D gene is TRBD1 (5 bases). Trimming took off 0 bases at V and 4 bases at J, with 9 bases between the two ends. This CDR3 has 14 amino acids. Germline lookup yields CDR1 MGHRA and CDR2 YSYEKL.

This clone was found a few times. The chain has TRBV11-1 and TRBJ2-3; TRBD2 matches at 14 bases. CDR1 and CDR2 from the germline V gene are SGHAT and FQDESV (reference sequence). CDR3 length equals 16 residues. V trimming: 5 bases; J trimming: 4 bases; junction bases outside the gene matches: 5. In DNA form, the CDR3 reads TGTGCCAGCAGCCCGACTAGCGGGGGGGCCGCAGATACGCAGTATTTT. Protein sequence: CASSPTSGGAADTQYF.